Below, 27 T cell receptor beta chains from the same sample are listed, as sequenced in a study of cytomegalovirus exposure and HLA in healthy donors. A multiplex PCR was run with 60 Vbeta primers and 13 Jbeta primers. TCRdb keeps only in-frame clones here, not all; method: immunoSEQ multiplex PCR. The top ten clones hold roughly 2% of a sample with about 170,000 clones, roughly four fifths of them seen once. The sample consisted of PBMCs. These receptors were collected from a young woman in good health and CMV-seronegative.

This chain connects TRBV5-1 to TRBJ2-2; 11 nucleotides line up with TRBD2. Trimming took 4 bases from V and 0 from J; bases not matched to a gene: 2. Germline V lookup: CDR1 SGHRS, CDR2 YFSETQ. The CDR3 spans 16 residues. Written as DNA, the CDR3 is TGCGCCAGCAGCCTTAGCGGGAGGGCGAACACCGGGGAGCTGTTTTTT. Translating it yields CASSLSGRANTGELFF.

This clone has a single count. DNA for the CDR3: TGTGCCAGCAGCTGGGGACTAGCGGTCTCGAGACATTCCACAGATACGCAGTATTTT. Residues: CASSWGLAVSRHSTDTQYF. The chain recombines TRBV11-1 with TRBJ2-3; 11 bases line up with TRBD2. The CDR3 loop spans 19 amino acids. Germline assignment: CDR1 SGHAT and CDR2 FQDESV (reference sequence). The V gene end was trimmed by 4 bases and the J gene end by 2 bases; junction bases not matched to a gene: 14.

The rearrangement uses TRBV6-1 and TRBJ2-5; D is possibly TRBD1 (6 bases). Matching the DNA end better, TRBJ2-7 makes the J call doubtful. Germline V gene data show CDR1 as MNHNS and CDR2 as SASEGT. The CDR3 is made up of 15 amino acids. CDR3 sequence reads: CASTLSGVTSYEQYF. The CDR3 region has the DNA TGTGCCAGCACCCTTTCAGGGGTGACCTCCTACGAGCAGTACTTC.

The rearrangement joins TRBV5-8 to TRBJ1-2, with D possibly being TRBD1 (5 bases). Trimming cost V 1 base and J 0 bases, with 7 bases left between them. The CDR3 consists of 14 residues. Germline CDR1 SGHTS, CDR2 YDEGEE. The DNA of the CDR3 is TGTGCCAGCAGCTTGAGGACACCTAACTATGGCTACACCTTC. Encoded protein: CASSLRTPNYGYTF.

The V gene is TRBV28, the J gene TRBJ2-7; 11 bases are a match to TRBD1. CDR1 and CDR2 (germline): MDHEN, SYDVKM. J gave up 0 bases and V 6 bases, and 1 base lay outside the gene matches. There are 14 residues in the CDR3. CDR3 DNA: TGTGCCAGCAGGGGACAGGGGGTCTCCTACGAGCAGTACTTC. Translation: CASRGQGVSYEQYF.

This rearrangement joins TRBV18 to TRBJ2-2, with 7 nucleotides matching TRBD2. In germline, CDR1 is KGHSH, CDR2 LQKENI. V gave up 6 bases and J gave up 2 bases; unmatched junction bases: 6. The CDR3 runs to 15 residues. The CDR3: CASSRDYRNTGELFF. The CDR3 DNA is TGTGCCAGCTCGCGGGACTACCGAAACACCGGGGAGCTGTTTTTT.

The chain links TRBV6-5 to TRBJ1-6; TRBD1 is a possible D gene (6 bases). V shed 7 bases and J shed 9 bases, with 19 bases lying between them. From germline, CDR1 is MNHEY and CDR2 SVGAGI. The CDR3 is 15 residues long. The CDR3 nucleotides are TGTGCCAGCACCAAAATTACAGGGCTTTCTTCACCCCTCCACTTT. Translated, it gives CASTKITGLSSPLHF.

Note on this clone: This sample includes further DNA sequences coding for the same CDR3. The chain carries TRBV10-1 and TRBJ2-3; no reliable D call. Trimming pared 2 bases from V and 1 base from J, leaving 4 bases between. Per the germline V gene, CDR1 is WNHNN and CDR2 is SYGVQD (reference sequence). CDR3 length equals 13 residues. CDR3 nucleotides: TGCGCCAGCAGTGAGGCGGGCACAGATACGCAGTATTTT. As protein: CASSEAGTDTQYF.

This chain links TRBV2 with TRBJ1-1; the D is unclear. CDR3 size: 15 residues. V was shortened by 5 bases and J by 1 base, with 14 bases between the two germline ends. Germline V gives CDR1 SNHLY, CDR2 FYNNEI. Here the CDR3 reads CASSQAPDSNTEAFF. CDR3 in DNA: TGTGCCAGCAGTCAGGCCCCGGACTCGAACACTGAAGCTTTCTTT.

The chain recombines TRBV29-1 with TRBJ1-1; TRBD1 aligns across 9 bases. V shed 2 bases and J 1 base; nucleotides not matched to a gene: 8. Germline V gives CDR1 SQVTM, CDR2 ANQGSEA. The CDR3 contains 16 residues. This CDR3 is CSVEMGQGSTNTEAFF. In DNA, the CDR3 is TGCAGCGTTGAAATGGGACAGGGCTCGACGAACACTGAAGCTTTCTTT. The variable domain in full, with the rest retrieved from reference TRBV29-1 and TRBJ1-1, is SAVISQKPSRDICQRGTSLTIQCQVDSQVTMMFWYRQQPGQSLTLIATANQGSEATYESGFVIDKFPISRPNLTFSTLTVSNMSPEDSSIYLCSVEMGQGSTNTEAFFGQGTRLTVV.

The V and J genes are TRBV7-3 and TRBJ2-3; 9 nucleotides line up with TRBD2. Unmatched junction bases numbered 2, after V lost 4 bases and J lost 6 bases. CDR1 and CDR2 (germline): SGHTA, FQGTGA. The CDR3 has 13 residues. The CDR3 nucleotides read TGTGCCAGCAGCTCCCTAGCGGGGGATACGCAGTATTTT. Translating it yields CASSSLAGDTQYF.

This clone is medium-sized by share. The chain couples TRBV25-1 to TRBJ1-1, with D uncertain. CDR1 MGHDK and CDR2 SYGVNS come from the germline V gene. The ends were cut back, 3 bases at V and 1 base at J, with 3 bases in the middle. The CDR3 runs 12 residues. The CDR3 loop is CASSDRNTEAFF. As DNA, the CDR3 is TGTGCCAGCAGTGACAGGAACACTGAAGCTTTCTTT.

To note about this clone: One end of the junction varies from germline; a read error may be responsible. J is TRBJ2-7 and V is TRBV7-7; 13 bases agree with TRBD2. Germline V gene sequence: CDR1 SSHAT, CDR2 FNYEAQ (reference sequence). The CDR3 is 15 residues long. Here the CDR3 reads CASSATSGRASEQYF. The CDR3 DNA is TGTGCTAGCAGCGCTACTAGCGGGAGGGCCTCCGAGCAGTACTTC.

This chain connects TRBV6-6 to TRBJ1-6, with 9 nucleotides matching TRBD1. V shed 6 bases and J 9 bases; nucleotides not matched to a gene: 9. This CDR3 is built from 15 residues. Looked up from germline, CDR1 is MNHNY and CDR2 is SVGAGI (reference sequence). In nucleotides, the CDR3 is TGTGCCAGCAGCAGTCAAGGACAGGGGAGTTCACCCCTCCACTTT. Translated, it gives CASSSQGQGSSPLHF.

The CDR3 coding sequence is TGCGCCAGCAGCCAAAGCCCCCCTAGCGGGGGATTAATCTACGAGCAGTACTTC. It encodes CASSQSPPSGGLIYEQYF. The rearrangement joins TRBV4-1 to TRBJ2-7, with 10 bases identical to TRBD2. V lost 2 bases and J lost 3; bases outside the gene matches: 13. The CDR3 runs to 18 residues. The germline V gene encodes CDR1 MGHRA and CDR2 YSYEKL.

The rearrangement uses TRBV7-9 and TRBJ2-3, with no clear D. Trimming shortened V by 2 bases and J by 0 bases, and 12 bases separated the two germline ends. CDR3 size: 16 residues. Germline CDR1 reads SEHNR; CDR2 reads FQNEAQ (reference sequence). The CDR3 coding sequence is TGTGCCAGCAGCTTAAGAGAATCCTCTAGCACAGATACGCAGTATTTT. The encoded protein is CASSLRESSSTDTQYF.

The chain carries TRBV6-1 and TRBJ1-2; 7 nucleotides line up with TRBD1. This CDR3 spans 14 amino acids. Unmatched junction bases numbered 7, after V lost 4 bases and J lost 5 bases. Germline assignment: CDR1 MNHNS and CDR2 SASEGT. The CDR3 DNA is TGTGCCAGCAGTGGTACCACAGGGGTATATGGCTACACCTTC. Its protein is CASSGTTGVYGYTF.

This chain connects TRBV6-5 to TRBJ1-2, with 9 bases fitting TRBD1. The CDR3 is 15 residues long. CDR1 and CDR2 from the germline V gene are MNHEY and SVGAGI. Germline trimming cut 6 bases from V and 0 bases from J; bases unmatched to any gene: 5. The CDR3 here is CASSSDRGPNYGYTF. The CDR3, as DNA: TGTGCCAGCAGCTCGGACAGGGGACCTAACTATGGCTACACCTTC.

The genes are TRBV19 and TRBJ1-1, with no clear D. Germline CDR1 and CDR2: LNHDA and SQIVND (reference sequence). Trimming shortened V by 7 bases and J by 4 bases, and 16 bases separated the two germline ends. The CDR3 is made up of 14 amino acids. The CDR3 loop reads CASKISGGFTEAFF. CDR3 in DNA: TGTGCCAGTAAGATCTCAGGTGGGTTCACTGAAGCTTTCTTT. Based on the CDR3 plus reference TRBV19 and TRBJ1-1, the full variable domain is DGGITQSPKYLFRKEGQNVTLSCEQNLNHDAMYWYRQDPGQGLRLIYYSQIVNDFQKGDIAEGYSVSREKKESFPLTVTSAQKNPTAFYLCASKISGGFTEAFFGQGTRLTVV.

The chain employs TRBV9 and TRBJ2-1; 8 bases map to TRBD2. The CDR3 sequence is 15 residues long. The V gene's germline CDR1 is SGDLS and CDR2 YYNGEE. The ends lost 0 bases at V and 7 bases at J; junction bases unmatched: 6. This chain's CDR3 is CASSVDASGWNEQFF. In DNA form, the CDR3 reads TGTGCCAGCAGCGTAGATGCTAGCGGGTGGAATGAGCAGTTCTTC. Together with reference TRBV9 and TRBJ2-1, the CDR3 gives the full variable domain: DSGVTQTPKHLITATGQRVTLRCSPRSGDLSVYWYQQSLDQGLQFLIQYYNGEERAKGNILERFSAQQFPDLHSELNLSSLELGDSALYFCASSVDASGWNEQFFGPGTRLTVL.

The V call is TRBV6-6, the J call TRBJ2-1, with 12 bases lining up with TRBD2. Unmatched junction bases numbered 7, after V lost 2 bases and J lost 8 bases. CDR3 length equals 16 residues. The germline V gene encodes CDR1 MNHNY and CDR2 SVGAGI (reference sequence). The CDR3 sequence: CASSYGLAGFRDEQFF. In nucleotides, the CDR3 is TGTGCCAGCAGTTACGGACTAGCGGGATTCCGCGATGAGCAGTTCTTC.

This chain links TRBV7-3 with TRBJ2-2; a weak D match, TRBD2 (6 bases). V was cut by 2 bases and J by 2 bases, with 12 bases left in between. This CDR3 contains 16 residues. Per germline, CDR1 SGHTA and CDR2 FQGTGA. This chain's CDR3 is CASSLSGTHNTGELFF. CDR3 DNA: TGTGCCAGCAGCTTATCCGGGACTCATAACACCGGGGAGCTGTTTTTT.

The V call is TRBV7-6, the J call TRBJ2-3; 10 bases are a match to TRBD2. The CDR3 has 18 amino acids. CDR1 and CDR2 from the germline V gene are SGHVS and FNYEAQ. V lost 7 bases and J lost 0; bases outside the gene matches: 13. The CDR3 spells CASTQGIAGGTSTDTQYF. In DNA form, the CDR3 reads TGTGCCAGCACACAGGGGATAGCGGGAGGAACTAGCACAGATACGCAGTATTTT.

This rearrangement joins TRBV5-4 to TRBJ2-1; D remains ambiguous. Trimming took off 3 bases at V and 2 bases at J, with 12 bases between the two ends. Germline values: CDR1 SGHNT, CDR2 YYREEE (reference sequence). The CDR3 has 15 amino acids. CDR3 DNA sequence: TGTGCCAGCAGCTCGGTCGGAGTGACCTACAATGAGCAGTTCTTC. It is translated as CASSSVGVTYNEQFF.

V is TRBV5-1 and J is TRBJ2-3; a weak D match, TRBD2 (6 bases). This CDR3 spans 16 amino acids. Looked up from germline, CDR1 is SGHRS and CDR2 is YFSETQ. V dropped 0 bases and J dropped 2 bases, with 13 bases sitting between them. The CDR3 protein is CASSLEQGGITDTQYF. The DNA for the CDR3 is TGCGCCAGCAGCTTGGAGCAGGGCGGGATCACAGATACGCAGTATTTT.

The V gene is TRBV5-1, the J gene TRBJ2-2; the D is unclear. The V gene lost 1 base and the J gene lost 8 bases, with 6 bases spanning the gap. The CDR3 is made up of 12 amino acids. CDR1 is SGHRS, CDR2 YFSETQ, per germline. This CDR3 is CASSLLQGELFF. CDR3 nucleotide sequence: TGCGCCAGCAGCTTGCTCCAGGGGGAGCTGTTTTTT.

This sequence joins TRBV9 and TRBJ2-7, with 7 bases that match TRBD1. Germline CDR1 and CDR2: SGDLS and YYNGEE. The CDR3 consists of 14 residues. V lost 2 bases and J lost 2; bases outside the gene matches: 4. Here the CDR3 reads CASSVGQTAYEQYF. The CDR3 DNA reads TGTGCCAGCAGCGTGGGACAGACGGCCTACGAGCAGTACTTC.